This TCR beta chain appears in the sequencing data of a study of graft-versus-host responses after intestinal transplantation. Study-wide context: In this cohort, recipients had multivisceral, liver-intestinal, or isolated intestinal transplants. Recipients were all induced with anti-thymocyte globulin, then given tacrolimus and steroids for around three years. Study-wide points: Analysis identified GvH clones in recipient marrow, with some appearing first in ileum or blood. Among circulating GvH clones, peak levels were associated with early post-transplant declines in HvG clones.

The CDR3 has 14 residues. V lost 0 bases to trimming and J lost 8 bases, with 13 bases between them. In germline, CDR1 is SGHAT, CDR2 FQNNGV. With respect to this clone: Antigen specificity is unknown.

This table comes from immunoSEQ multiplex PCR, and its TCRdb copy is limited to in-frame clones, with some not included. The repertoire holds around 92,000 clones, with roughly 86% as singletons. The TCR sequence derives from a human patient who received an intestinal transplant, so some T cells may come from the graft donor. V is TRBV11-2 and J is TRBJ1-2; D remains unclear. The specimen comprised PBMCs, sampled 255 days after intestinal transplant. CDR3 DNA: TGTGCCAGCAGCTTAGATCCGGTCGTCGCGGGCTACACCTTC. Protein sequence: CASSLDPVVAGYTF. Complete variable domain (other parts from reference TRBV11-2 and TRBJ1-2): EAGVAQSPRYKIIEKRQSVAFWCNPISGHATLYWYQQILGQGPKLLIQFQNNGVVDDSQLPKDRFSAERLKGVDSTLKIQPAKLEDSAVYLCASSLDPVVAGYTFGSGTRLTVV.